This T cell receptor (beta chain) was sequenced during a study of blood T cell repertoires in COVID-19. Assignment of participants to cohorts was predicated upon participant-reported clinical history. Recovery meant two consecutive negative NP/OP PCR tests, professional clearance, or resolved symptoms. Produced via immunoSEQ multiplex PCR; TCRdb's table is partial and in-frame only. The sample consists of just over 350,000 clones, roughly 87% of them appearing once. Germline CDR1 SGHAT, CDR2 FQNNGV. Trimming stripped 3 bases from V and 1 base from J, with 15 bases between. The CDR3 covers 16 residues. This clone was recorded once.

Sequencing used PBMCs or T cells enriched from blood (not recorded which). This sequence joins TRBV11-2 and TRBJ1-1; the D gene is possibly TRBD1 (5 bases). This clonotype was sampled from a woman aged 25 to 39 who had recovered from COVID-19. The CDR3 is CASSFYRDSENTEAFF. For the CDR3, the DNA is TGTGCCAGCAGCTTCTACCGGGACTCCGAGAACACTGAAGCTTTCTTT.